These T cell receptor beta chains were read from a single sample in a study of OX40 agonist ivuxolimab in advanced cancers. The protocol was immunoSEQ multiplex PCR, while the TCRdb copy is restricted to in-frame clones and leaves out a portion. The sample shows approximately 77,000 clones, 85% to 95% of them seen only once. This specimen was CD4+ or CD8+ T cells sorted from blood, taken in a trial of the OX40 agonist ivuxolimab. The receptor set was obtained from an adult with an advanced solid tumor such as melanoma, head and neck, liver or kidney cancer. Both conserved end residues are part of each CDR3. The order of the fields is V gene, J gene, D gene, clone size, CDR3 DNA, CDR3 protein. The D gene is left open where the match is weak. Expanded clones are given a class, and other clones once, few, many or no size at all.

v_gene: TRBV11-2; j_gene: TRBJ2-3; d_gene: -; abundance: -; CDR3nt: TGTGCCAGCAGGATCCCGGGGGCCACAGATACGCAGTATTTT; CDR3aa: CASRIPGATDTQYF
v_gene: TRBV7-6; j_gene: TRBJ1-1; d_gene: -; abundance: -; CDR3nt: TGTGCCAGCAGCTTAAGGGGAAACACTGAAGCTTTCTTT; CDR3aa: CASSLRGNTEAFF
v_gene: TRBV9; j_gene: TRBJ2-5; d_gene: TRBD1; abundance: -; CDR3nt: TGTGCCAGCAGCGCGACAGGGGGCCAAGAGACCCAGTACTTC; CDR3aa: CASSATGGQETQYF
v_gene: TRBV11-1; j_gene: TRBJ1-2; d_gene: -; abundance: -; CDR3nt: TGTGCCAGCAGCTATAGCCAGAACTATGGCTACACCTTC; CDR3aa: CASSYSQNYGYTF
v_gene: TRBV27; j_gene: TRBJ2-2; d_gene: TRBD2; abundance: -; CDR3nt: TGTGCCAGCAGTTTGCGGTCTAGCGGGAGTTACGGGGAGCTGTTTTTT; CDR3aa: CASSLRSSGSYGELFF
v_gene: TRBV6-6; j_gene: TRBJ1-1; d_gene: TRBD1; abundance: -; CDR3nt: TGTGCCAGCAGGATCGGACAGGGAGCCATGAACACTGAAGCTTTCTTT; CDR3aa: CASRIGQGAMNTEAFF
v_gene: TRBV5-4; j_gene: TRBJ1-4; d_gene: -; abundance: once; CDR3nt: TGTGCCAGCTCGCTGGGGGGCCGAACTAATGAAAAACTGTTTTTT; CDR3aa: CASSLGGRTNEKLFF
v_gene: TRBV28; j_gene: TRBJ1-2; d_gene: TRBD1; abundance: -; CDR3nt: TGTGCCAGCAGTTCAGGACAGGGGTCTGGCTACACCTTC; CDR3aa: CASSSGQGSGYTF
v_gene: TRBV10-3; j_gene: TRBJ2-2; d_gene: TRBD2; abundance: -; CDR3nt: TGTGCCATCAGAGGACTAGCTGGGGGTGCCGGGGAGCTGTTTTTT; CDR3aa: CAIRGLAGGAGELFF
v_gene: TRBV7-8; j_gene: TRBJ2-7; d_gene: -; abundance: -; CDR3nt: TGTGCCAGCAGCTTAGCGCCTGGGCGAGAGTACTTC; CDR3aa: CASSLAPGREYF
v_gene: TRBV4-2; j_gene: TRBJ2-2; d_gene: -; abundance: -; CDR3nt: TGTGCCAGCAGCCAAGATACCAGGAACACCGGGGAGCTGTTTTTT; CDR3aa: CASSQDTRNTGELFF
v_gene: TRBV10-1; j_gene: TRBJ1-4; d_gene: TRBD1; abundance: -; CDR3nt: TGCGCCAGCAGACAGGGGCCGGGTGAAAAACTGTTTTTT; CDR3aa: CASRQGPGEKLFF
v_gene: TRBV28; j_gene: TRBJ1-2; d_gene: TRBD1; abundance: -; CDR3nt: TGTGCCAGCAGTTTCAGAGGGGGCTGGGGCTACACCTTC; CDR3aa: CASSFRGGWGYTF
v_gene: TRBV6-5; j_gene: TRBJ2-1; d_gene: -; abundance: -; CDR3nt: TGTGCCAGCAGAGGCTTATTCCACAATGAGCAGTTCTTC; CDR3aa: CASRGLFHNEQFF
v_gene: TRBV2; j_gene: TRBJ2-7; d_gene: TRBD1; abundance: -; CDR3nt: TGTGCCAGCACTGGACAGGGTATTTTCTACGAGCAGTACTTC; CDR3aa: CASTGQGIFYEQYF
v_gene: TRBV18; j_gene: TRBJ2-7; d_gene: TRBD2; abundance: -; CDR3nt: TGTGCCAGCTCAACCCTAGCGGGGGCGAAGTCCTACGAGCAGTACTTC; CDR3aa: CASSTLAGAKSYEQYF
v_gene: TRBV28; j_gene: TRBJ1-2; d_gene: -; abundance: once; CDR3nt: TGTGCCAGCAGTCAGCAGTCCTATGGCTACACCTTC; CDR3aa: CASSQQSYGYTF
v_gene: TRBV19; j_gene: TRBJ1-2; d_gene: -; abundance: -; CDR3nt: TGTGCCAGTAGTATCTTGGAGGGCGGCGGCTACACCTTC; CDR3aa: CASSILEGGGYTF
v_gene: TRBV9; j_gene: TRBJ2-3; d_gene: TRBD2; abundance: -; CDR3nt: TGTGCCAGCAGCGTAGGAGATAGCGGGAGAGGCCCTACGCAGTATTTT; CDR3aa: CASSVGDSGRGPTQYF
v_gene: TRBV6-1; j_gene: TRBJ1-2; d_gene: TRBD1; abundance: -; CDR3nt: TGTGCCAGAGGGGGACAGGGTGGCTACACCTTC; CDR3aa: CARGGQGGYTF